Listed below are T cell receptor beta chains from one sample, sequenced in a study of CD8 T cells in ankylosing spondylitis. MiXCR, run by TCRdb on the 5' RACE reads, gives a single entry per CDR3 protein. The sample has some 800,000 distinct CDR3 sequences; 12% are singletons. The sequenced sample consisted of blood, either unsorted or a sorted T cell fraction (not recorded which). These receptors originate from a male donor with ankylosing spondylitis. The CDR3 runs from the conserved cysteine through the conserved F or W. A D gene is named only where the DNA matches it firmly. The listing skips clone size in some rows; elsewhere it reads once, few, many or a size class.

d_call	v_call	clone_size	j_call	cdr3_nt	cdr3_aa
TRBD1	TRBV5-1	few	TRBJ2-5	TGCGCCAGCAGCTGGGGACAGGAGCAAGAGACCCAGTACTTC	CASSWGQEQETQYF
TRBD1	TRBV12-3/TRBV12-4	few	TRBJ2-5	TGTGCCAGCAGTTTACGACAGGGAAATCTTCAGGTGACCCAGTACTTC	CASSLRQGNLQVTQYF
.	TRBV7-2	few	TRBJ2-5	TGTGCCAGCAGCTTAGTACTGGGGGCCGGGGAGACCCAGTACTTC	CASSLVLGAGETQYF
.	TRBV5-1	many	TRBJ2-1	TGCGCCAGCAGCCCGGCCACGTACAATGAGCAGTTCTTC	CASSPATYNEQFF
.	TRBV20-1	once	TRBJ1-1	TGCTGTGCTACCTTACCACAACTATTAAAAGGAAACACTGAAGCTTTCTTT	CCATLPQLLKGNTEAFF
TRBD1	TRBV5-1	few	TRBJ1-3	TGCGCCAGCAGCACGGGACAGGGGGTGAGCACCATATATTTT	CASSTGQGVSTIYF
.	TRBV12-3/TRBV12-4	many	TRBJ2-7	TGTGCCAGCAGTGCCCTTAACTACGAGCAGTACTTC	CASSALNYEQYF
.	TRBV6-2/TRBV6-3	few	TRBJ2-5	TGTGCCAGCACTAGAACGAAAATCCAAGAGACCCAGTACTTC	CASTRTKIQETQYF
.	TRBV5-1	few	TRBJ2-7	TGCGCCAGCAGCCCCGGCCTCTCACGTCTCTACGAGCAGTACTTC	CASSPGLSRLYEQYF
TRBD1	TRBV29-1	many	TRBJ1-2	TGCAGCGCTGGGGGACAGGGATATGGCTACACCTTC	CSAGGQGYGYTF
.	TRBV24-1	.	TRBJ2-1	TGTGCCACCAGTGACCCTGTCAGCTCCTACAATGAGCAGTTCTTC	CATSDPVSSYNEQFF
TRBD1	TRBV29-1	many	TRBJ1-2	TGCAGCGCCGGACAGGGCCACTATGGCTACACCTTC	CSAGQGHYGYTF
.	TRBV12-3/TRBV12-4	many	TRBJ1-1	TGTGCCAGCAGTTTAGCGCTAGGAGGGGCCGAAGGGAACACTGAAGCTTTCTTT	CASSLALGGAEGNTEAFF
.	TRBV6-1	many	TRBJ1-1	TGTGCCAGCAGAGCTTCGATGAACACTGAAGCTTTCTTT	CASRASMNTEAFF
.	TRBV20-1	.	TRBJ2-7	TGCAGTGCTAGAGCCCCATTAGTTGCCCTGTCCTACGAGCAGTACTTC	CSARAPLVALSYEQYF
TRBD2	TRBV19	.	TRBJ2-1	TGTGCCAGTAACCTGGGAGGGGCCCTGGATGAGCAGTTCTTC	CASNLGGALDEQFF
.	TRBV9	.	TRBJ2-3	TGTGCCAGCAGCGTAGTCGGCTCGAGCACAGATACGCAGTATTTT	CASSVVGSSTDTQYF
.	TRBV19	.	TRBJ2-1	TGTGCCAGTAGTAAGGCCGCTAGCTCCTACAATGAGCAGTTCTTC	CASSKAASSYNEQFF
TRBD2	TRBV4-2	many	TRBJ2-1	TGTGCCAGCAGCCAAGTCGGCGGGGGGGCTCGGGAGCAGTTCTTC	CASSQVGGGAREQFF
.	TRBV29-1	many	TRBJ2-5	TGCAGCGTTGAAGTCAATCAAGAGACCCAGTACTTC	CSVEVNQETQYF
.	TRBV9	.	TRBJ1-5	TGTGCCAGCAGCGTAGGGGGACCCGGGAGCAATCAGCCCCAGCATTTT	CASSVGGPGSNQPQHF
.	TRBV7-2	.	TRBJ2-1	TGTGCCAGCAGCCTCCTAGTGGAGCAGTTCTTC	CASSLLVEQFF
.	TRBV10-3	.	TRBJ1-2	TGTGCCATCAGTGAGTCCATCAGGGGACCCTATGGCTACACCTTC	CAISESIRGPYGYTF
.	TRBV25-1	.	TRBJ2-7	TGTGCCAGCAGTGAATTCGGATTATCCTACGAGCAGTACTTC	CASSEFGLSYEQYF